This T cell receptor beta chain comes out of a study of a mutant IDH1 vaccine in newly diagnosed glioma. Study information: Receipt of radiotherapy, temozolomide, or both preceded the study, and most received both.

Indicated time point: baseline, week 1 (first vaccination visit). Regarding treatment: pre-vaccination baseline after standard-of-care therapy. This CDR3 region has 14 residues. Germline V lookup: CDR1 SGHDT, CDR2 YYEEEE. Between the trimmed V and J ends, which lost 1 base and 2 bases, there was a span of 10 bases. Sequencing was performed with immunoSEQ multiplex PCR; in TCRdb, only in-frame clones are kept and a portion is missing. The top ten hold 7.4% of the sample, which has around 92,000 clones, about four fifths seen once. Material: PBMCs, obtained from a glioma patient treated with radiotherapy, temozolomide or both. The sequence came from a woman aged 50 to 65 with glioma. The rearrangement links TRBV5-6 to TRBJ2-7, with D possibly being TRBD1 or TRBD2 (6 bases each). The CDR3 is CASSLPGATYEQYF. The CDR3 coding sequence is TGTGCCAGCAGCTTGCCGGGGGCGACCTACGAGCAGTACTTC.